Here is one TCR beta chain with its context. Its antigen is not known. The sample belongs to a study of cytomegalovirus exposure and HLA in healthy donors. The study, taken as a whole, reports: For TCR beta chains, V- and J-gene trimming was later linked to a missense DCLRE1C variant. It was taken for granted in presence/absence analyses that sequencing depth across donors was roughly uniform. Judged likely to be a sequencing artifact was a cluster of highly shared sequence variants.

J gave up 1 base and V 4 bases, and 8 bases lay outside the gene matches. The CDR3 sequence is 15 residues long. Germline loops: CDR1 SGHRS, CDR2 YFSETQ. Amplification used 60 Vbeta primers and 13 Jbeta primers. TCRdb's copy holds only in-frame clones and misses some; the assay was immunoSEQ multiplex PCR. This sample's table reports about 64,000 clones. Sequenced material: PBMCs. This chain joins TRBV5-1 and TRBJ2-7; 7 bases fit TRBD1. The sequence was obtained from a woman between 18 and 29 years old in good health and CMV-seronegative. For the CDR3, the DNA is TGCGCCAGCAGCCCGGGGACAGAATGGTCCTACGAGCAGTACTTC. Encoded protein: CASSPGTEWSYEQYF.